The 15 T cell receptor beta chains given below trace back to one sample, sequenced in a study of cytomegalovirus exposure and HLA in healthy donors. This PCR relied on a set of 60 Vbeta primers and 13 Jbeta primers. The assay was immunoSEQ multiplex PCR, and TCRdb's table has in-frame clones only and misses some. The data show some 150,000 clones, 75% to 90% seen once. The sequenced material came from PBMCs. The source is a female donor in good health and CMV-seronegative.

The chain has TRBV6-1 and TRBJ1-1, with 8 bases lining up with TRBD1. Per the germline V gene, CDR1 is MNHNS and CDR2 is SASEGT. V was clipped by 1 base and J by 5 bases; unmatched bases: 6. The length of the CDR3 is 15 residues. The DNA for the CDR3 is TGTGCCAGCAGTGAAGGGCAGGGGGCGCGGACTGAAGCTTTCTTT. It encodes CASSEGQGARTEAFF.

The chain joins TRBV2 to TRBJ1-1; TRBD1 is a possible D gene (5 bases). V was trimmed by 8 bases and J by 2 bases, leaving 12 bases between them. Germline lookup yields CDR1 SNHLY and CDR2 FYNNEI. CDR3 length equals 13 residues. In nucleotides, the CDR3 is TGTGCCAGCTCCAGGGATGGAAACACTGAAGCTTTCTTT. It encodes CASSRDGNTEAFF.

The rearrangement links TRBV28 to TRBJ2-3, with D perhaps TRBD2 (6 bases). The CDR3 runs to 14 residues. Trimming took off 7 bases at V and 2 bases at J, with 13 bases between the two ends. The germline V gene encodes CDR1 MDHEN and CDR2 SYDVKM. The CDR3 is CASTLEGLTDTQYF. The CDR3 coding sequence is TGTGCCAGCACCCTGGAGGGACTCACAGATACGCAGTATTTT.

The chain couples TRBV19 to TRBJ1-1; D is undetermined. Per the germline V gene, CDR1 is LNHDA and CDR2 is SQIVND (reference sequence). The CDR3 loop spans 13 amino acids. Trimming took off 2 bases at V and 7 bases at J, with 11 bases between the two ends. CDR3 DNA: TGTGCCAGTAGTATAAGGCGGGAGTTTGAAGCTTTCTTT. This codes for CASSIRREFEAFF.

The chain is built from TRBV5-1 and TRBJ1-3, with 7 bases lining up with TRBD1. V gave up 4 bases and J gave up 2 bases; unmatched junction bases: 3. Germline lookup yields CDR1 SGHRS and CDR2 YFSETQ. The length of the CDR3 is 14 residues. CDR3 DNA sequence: TGCGCCAGCAGCCATGACAGGGCTGGAAACACCATATATTTT. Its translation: CASSHDRAGNTIYF.

CDR3 bases: TGTGCCAGCAGTACCCGACAGGACAGCACAGATACGCAGTATTTT. Translating it yields CASSTRQDSTDTQYF. The chain has TRBV27 and TRBJ2-3, with D possibly being TRBD1 (6 bases). V lost 5 bases to trimming and J lost 0 bases, with 12 bases between them. Germline CDR1 and CDR2: MNHEY and SMNVEV (reference sequence). The CDR3 sequence is 15 residues long.

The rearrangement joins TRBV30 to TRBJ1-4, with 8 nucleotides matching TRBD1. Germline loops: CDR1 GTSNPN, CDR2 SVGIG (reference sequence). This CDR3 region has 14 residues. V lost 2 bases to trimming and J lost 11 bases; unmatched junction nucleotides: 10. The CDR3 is CAWSLGQGSWKLFF. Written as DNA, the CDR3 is TGTGCCTGGAGTCTAGGACAGGGTTCCTGGAAACTGTTTTTT.

CDR3 region: CSVEEQGVGGYTF. The CDR3 DNA reads TGCAGCGTTGAAGAGCAGGGGGTTGGTGGCTACACCTTC. The J gene is TRBJ1-2, the V gene TRBV29-1; TRBD1 matches 7 bases. V shed 0 bases, J shed 7 bases, and the junction held 5 bases outside the gene matches. Germline V lookup: CDR1 SQVTM, CDR2 ANQGSEA. This CDR3 has 13 residues.

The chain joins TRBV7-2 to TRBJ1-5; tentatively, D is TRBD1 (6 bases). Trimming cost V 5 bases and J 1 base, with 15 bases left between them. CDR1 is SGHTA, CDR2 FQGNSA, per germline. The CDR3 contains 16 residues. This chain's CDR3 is CASSPGTRGSNQPQHF. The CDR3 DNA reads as TGTGCCAGCAGCCCTGGGACACGAGGGAGCAATCAGCCCCAGCATTTT. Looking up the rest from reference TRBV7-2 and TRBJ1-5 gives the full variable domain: GAGVSQSPSNKVTEKGKDVELRCDPISGHTALYWYRQSLGQGLEFLIYFQGNSAPDKSGLPSDRFSAERTGGSVSTLTIQRTQQEDSAVYLCASSPGTRGSNQPQHFGDGTRLSIL.

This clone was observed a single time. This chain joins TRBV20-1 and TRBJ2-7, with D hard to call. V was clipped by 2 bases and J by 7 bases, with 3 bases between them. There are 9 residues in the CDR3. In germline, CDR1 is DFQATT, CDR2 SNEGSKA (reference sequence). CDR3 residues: CSARTEQYF. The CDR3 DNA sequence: TGCAGTGCTAGAACAGAGCAGTACTTC.

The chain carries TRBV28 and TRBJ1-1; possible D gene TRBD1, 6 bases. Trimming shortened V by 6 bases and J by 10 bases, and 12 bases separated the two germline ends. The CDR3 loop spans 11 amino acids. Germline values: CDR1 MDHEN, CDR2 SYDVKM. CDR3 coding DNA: TGTGCCAGCAGCATTACAGGGTTAGCTTTCTTT. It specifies CASSITGLAFF.

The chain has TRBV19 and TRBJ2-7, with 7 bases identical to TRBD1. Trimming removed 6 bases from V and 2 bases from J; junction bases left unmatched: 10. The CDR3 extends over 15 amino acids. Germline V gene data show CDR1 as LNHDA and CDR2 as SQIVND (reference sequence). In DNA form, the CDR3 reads TGTGCCAGTAGCACGGAGGACAGGTCTACCTACGAGCAGTACTTC. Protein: CASSTEDRSTYEQYF.

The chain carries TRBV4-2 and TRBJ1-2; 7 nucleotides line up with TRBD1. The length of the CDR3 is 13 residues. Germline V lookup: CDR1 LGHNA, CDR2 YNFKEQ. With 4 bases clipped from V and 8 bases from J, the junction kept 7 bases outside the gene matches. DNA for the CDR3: TGTGCCAGCAGCCCGGGACAGAATAAAGGCTACACCTTC. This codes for CASSPGQNKGYTF.

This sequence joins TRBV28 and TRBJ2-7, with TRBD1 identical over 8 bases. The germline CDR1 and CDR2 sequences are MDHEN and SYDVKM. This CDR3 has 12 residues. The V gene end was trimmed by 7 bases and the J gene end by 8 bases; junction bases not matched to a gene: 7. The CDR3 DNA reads TGTGCCAGCAAGACAGGGGCGGTCCAGCAGTACTTC. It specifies CASKTGAVQQYF.

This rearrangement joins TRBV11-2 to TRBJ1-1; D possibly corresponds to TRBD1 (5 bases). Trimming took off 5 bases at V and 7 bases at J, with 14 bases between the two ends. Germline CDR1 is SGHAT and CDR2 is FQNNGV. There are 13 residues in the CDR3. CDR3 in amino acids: CASSDGQGFEAFF. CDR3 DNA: TGTGCCAGCAGCGACGGCCAGGGCTTTGAAGCTTTCTTT.